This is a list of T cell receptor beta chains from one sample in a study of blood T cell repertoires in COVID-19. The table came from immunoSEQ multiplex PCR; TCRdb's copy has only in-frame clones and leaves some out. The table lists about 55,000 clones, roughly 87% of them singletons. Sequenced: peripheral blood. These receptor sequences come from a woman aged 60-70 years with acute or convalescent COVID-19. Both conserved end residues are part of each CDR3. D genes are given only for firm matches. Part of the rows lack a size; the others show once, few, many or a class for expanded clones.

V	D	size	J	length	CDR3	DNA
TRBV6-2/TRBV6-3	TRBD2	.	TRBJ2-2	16	CASSSARSGSVRELFF	TGTGCCAGCAGTTCGGCCCGTAGCGGGAGCGTACGGGAGCTGTTTTTT
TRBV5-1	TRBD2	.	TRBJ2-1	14	CASSLVSGSNEQFF	TGCGCCAGCAGCTTGGTTAGCGGGAGTAATGAGCAGTTCTTC
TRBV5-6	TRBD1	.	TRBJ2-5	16	CASSLLQGQGRRTQYF	TGTGCCAGCAGCTTGTTACAGGGACAGGGAAGGAGAACCCAGTACTTC
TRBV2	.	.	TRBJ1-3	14	CASSEAQAGNTIYF	TGTGCCAGCAGTGAAGCGCAGGCTGGAAACACCATATATTTT
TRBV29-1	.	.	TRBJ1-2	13	CSAGDDPGQGYTF	TGCAGCGCCGGGGATGACCCTGGACAGGGCTACACCTTC
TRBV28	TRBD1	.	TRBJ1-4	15	CASSLQGQGREKLFF	TGTGCCAGCAGTCTACAAGGACAGGGTCGTGAAAAACTGTTTTTT
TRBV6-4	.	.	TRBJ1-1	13	CASRADKNTEAFF	TGTGCCAGCAGAGCGGATAAGAACACTGAAGCTTTCTTT
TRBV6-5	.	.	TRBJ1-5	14	CASTEQDYNQPQHF	TGTGCCAGCACCGAACAAGACTACAATCAGCCCCAGCATTTT
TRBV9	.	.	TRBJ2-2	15	CASSWGDANTGELFF	TGTGCCAGCTCTTGGGGAGACGCGAACACCGGGGAGCTGTTTTTT
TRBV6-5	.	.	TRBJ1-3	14	CASRSAGAGNTIYF	TGTGCCAGCAGGAGTGCGGGCGCTGGAAACACCATATATTTT
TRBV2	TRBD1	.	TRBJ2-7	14	CASSEQGESYEQYF	TGTGCCAGCAGTGAGCAGGGGGAGTCCTACGAGCAGTACTTC
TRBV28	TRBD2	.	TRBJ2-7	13	CASNRGGSYEQYF	TGTGCCAGCAACCGGGGGGGTAGCTACGAGCAGTACTTC
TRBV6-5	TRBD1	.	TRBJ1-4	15	CASSQPGQGSEKLFF	TGTGCCAGCAGTCAACCGGGACAGGGGTCTGAAAAACTGTTTTTT
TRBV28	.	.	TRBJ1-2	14	CASSSHRSWYGYTF	TGTGCCAGCAGTTCGCACAGGTCCTGGTATGGCTACACCTTC
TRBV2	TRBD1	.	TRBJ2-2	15	CASSVGQGNTGELFF	TGTGCCAGCAGTGTGGGACAGGGGAACACCGGGGAGCTGTTTTTT
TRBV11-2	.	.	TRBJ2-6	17	CASRRRDTRSGANVLTF	TGTGCCAGCAGGAGACGGGACACACGCTCTGGGGCCAACGTCCTGACTTTC
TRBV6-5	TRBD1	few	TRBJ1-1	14	CASSYSFRGREAFF	TGTGCCAGCAGTTACTCTTTCAGGGGGCGGGAAGCTTTCTTT
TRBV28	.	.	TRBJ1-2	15	CASTSYTQENYGYTF	TGTGCCAGCACCTCATACACACAGGAGAACTATGGCTACACCTTC